This T cell receptor (beta chain) is from a study of Graves' ophthalmopathy and Graves' hyperthyroidism. Notes on this clonotype: Antigen specificity is unknown.

Study-wide results and caveats: Blood samples also showed most expanded thyroid clonotypes exceeding 0.001 frequency. Ophthalmopathy versus stable hyperthyroidism: 13-signature model gave 87.88% sensitivity, 70% to 83% specificity.

Looked up from germline, CDR1 is SQVTM and CDR2 is ANQGSEA. Trimming took 6 bases from V and 7 from J; bases not matched to a gene: 12. This CDR3 is 13 amino acids long. Amplified TCR beta CDR3 regions were obtained using RNA transcripts as template. First-round RT-PCR employed HTBI primers, with a second-round multiplex PCR after it. TCRdb itself ran the multiplex PCR reads through MiXCR, one entry per CDR3 protein. The profile shows more than 1,000,000 distinct CDR3 sequences, around a third of them singletons. The TCR originated in an adult man with Graves' hyperthyroidism. This chain joins TRBV29-1 and TRBJ2-7, with 7 bases identical to TRBD2. Sequencing was done on a sample of peripheral blood or thyroid tissue (not recorded which). The CDR3 DNA follows: TGCAGCGTCGTCAGCGGGGCCTACAATGAGCAGTACTTC. Translating gives CSVVSGAYNEQYF.